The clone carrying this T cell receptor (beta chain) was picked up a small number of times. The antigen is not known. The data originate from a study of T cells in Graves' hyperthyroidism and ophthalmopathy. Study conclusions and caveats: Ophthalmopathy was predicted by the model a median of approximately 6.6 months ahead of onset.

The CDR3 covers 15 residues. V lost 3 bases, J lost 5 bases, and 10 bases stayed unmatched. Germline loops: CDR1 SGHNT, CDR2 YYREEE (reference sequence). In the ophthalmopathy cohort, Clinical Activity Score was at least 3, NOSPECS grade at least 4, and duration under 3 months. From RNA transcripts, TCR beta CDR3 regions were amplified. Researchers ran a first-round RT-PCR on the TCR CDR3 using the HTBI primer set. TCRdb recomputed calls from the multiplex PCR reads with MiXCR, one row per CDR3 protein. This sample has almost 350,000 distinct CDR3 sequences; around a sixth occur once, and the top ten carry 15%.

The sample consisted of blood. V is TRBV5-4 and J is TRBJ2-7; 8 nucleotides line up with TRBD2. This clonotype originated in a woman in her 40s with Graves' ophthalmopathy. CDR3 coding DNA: TGTGCCAGCAGCTCCCCGGGAGGGCCTCATAACGAGCAGTACTTC. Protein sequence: CASSSPGGPHNEQYF.